This T cell receptor beta chain appears in the sequencing data of a study of CD8+ T cells in alopecia areata. Treatment indicated: oral pan-JAK inhibitor, 5-10 mg twice daily. cDNA prepared by RNA extraction and subsequent reverse transcription served as the template for sequencing. Here immunoSEQ multiplex PCR was the method, and the copy in TCRdb shows in-frame clones only, minus some. Of approximately 140,000 clones in the sample, approximately 86% are singletons; the top ten hold approximately 13%. Trimming pared 1 base from V and 8 bases from J, leaving 9 bases between. The germline V gene has CDR1 SEHNR and CDR2 FQNEAQ (reference sequence). The CDR3 totals 13 residues.

Source: CD8+ T cells sorted from blood, taken at week 4, from a patient treated with tofacitinib. This chain uses TRBV7-9 with TRBJ2-1; tentative D call: TRBD1 (5 bases). The sequence was collected from a human donor with alopecia areata. CDR3 in amino acids: CASSLGGADEQFF. The CDR3 DNA sequence: TGTGCCAGCAGCTTAGGTGGGGCGGATGAGCAGTTCTTC.